One and the same sample provided the 30 T cell receptor beta chains below, sequenced in a study of blood T cell repertoires in COVID-19. Profiled with immunoSEQ multiplex PCR; TCRdb holds only in-frame clones, not every one. Of around 200,000 clones detected, 70% to 90% appear once; the ten largest clones hold under 0.85%. Sequenced input: PBMCs or T cells enriched from blood (not recorded which). These receptors all stem from a young woman who had recovered from COVID-19.

The chain couples TRBV25-1 to TRBJ2-1; D gene uncertain. This CDR3 is 17 amino acids long. Germline V gene lookup returns CDR1 MGHDK and CDR2 SYGVNS. V lost 3 bases to trimming and J lost 2 bases, with 17 bases between them. CDR3 sequence reads: CASSDILSPITYNEQFF. DNA for the CDR3: TGTGCCAGCAGTGACATACTAAGCCCAATCACCTACAATGAGCAGTTCTTC.

The CDR3 protein is CASSPNRGPTLSGNTIYF. The CDR3 DNA follows: TGTGCCAGCAGCCCAAACAGGGGGCCTACCCTCTCTGGAAACACCATATATTTT. This rearrangement joins TRBV3-1 (or the pseudogene TRBV3-2) to TRBJ1-3; TRBD1 aligns across 9 bases. V lost 4 bases, J lost 0 bases, and 10 bases stayed unmatched. This CDR3 has 18 residues. Germline loops: CDR1 LGHDT, CDR2 YNNKEL (reference sequence).

This rearrangement joins TRBV13 to TRBJ1-2, with TRBD1 matching 8 bases. This CDR3 spans 16 amino acids. Per the germline V gene, CDR1 is PRHDT and CDR2 is FYEKMQ (reference sequence). V was clipped by 2 bases and J by 0 bases; unmatched bases: 5. CDR3 coding DNA: TGTGCCAGCAGCTTAACAGGACAGGGAACTAACTATGGCTACACCTTC. This encodes CASSLTGQGTNYGYTF. Together with reference TRBV13 and TRBJ1-2, the CDR3 gives the full variable domain: AAGVIQSPRHLIKEKRETATLKCYPIPRHDTVYWYQQGPGQDPQFLISFYEKMQSDKGSIPDRFSAQQFSDYHSELNMSSLELGDSALYFCASSLTGQGTNYGYTFGSGTRLTVV.

In this sample, this clone turned up a few times. The J gene is TRBJ2-1, the V gene TRBV2; D not certain. The germline CDR1 and CDR2 sequences are SNHLY and FYNNEI. V gave up 6 bases and J gave up 6 bases, with 3 bases separating them. The CDR3 has 10 residues. CDR3 sequence reads: CASRLNEQFF. The DNA for the CDR3 is TGTGCCAGCAGACTCAATGAGCAGTTCTTC.

The rearrangement uses TRBV10-3 and TRBJ2-1, with TRBD2 matching over 11 bases. The CDR3 has 14 amino acids. V shed 3 bases and J 9 bases; nucleotides not matched to a gene: 4. Germline loops: CDR1 ENHRY, CDR2 SYGVKD. The DNA for the CDR3 is TGTGCCATCAGTGAACTAGCGGGAGTTGTTGAGCAGTTCTTC. It encodes CAISELAGVVEQFF.

This chain joins TRBV7-2 and TRBJ1-2, with TRBD1 as a possible D gene (6 bases). This CDR3 spans 17 amino acids. V shed 0 bases and J shed 4 bases, with 18 bases lying between them. CDR1 is SGHTA and CDR2 is FQGNSA in the germline V gene. The CDR3: CASSLAHTPTGFYGYTF. The CDR3 DNA is TGTGCCAGCAGCTTAGCGCATACCCCGACAGGTTTCTATGGCTACACCTTC.

V gene TRBV6-4 combines with J gene TRBJ1-6, with D possibly being TRBD1 (5 bases). V lost 7 bases and J lost 9, with 13 bases in between. Germline V lookup: CDR1 MRHNA, CDR2 SNTAGT. There are 13 residues in the CDR3. CDR3 residues: CASKEQDSSPLHF. The CDR3 nucleotides read TGTGCCAGCAAGGAACAGGATTCTTCACCCCTCCACTTT.

A few counts support this clone. This chain uses TRBV23-1 with TRBJ1-5, with no clear D. TRBV23-1 belongs to the ORF category, with a function that is uncertain. This CDR3 is built from 14 residues. V was shortened by 3 bases and J by 1 base, with 7 bases between the two germline ends. DNA of the CDR3: TGCGCCAGCAGTCATTTCGGGAGCAATCAGCCCCAGCATTTT. It yields the protein CASSHFGSNQPQHF.

The chain's CDR3 is CASSHGQVFMNTEAFF. CDR3 DNA: TGTGCCAGCAGCCACGGACAGGTCTTCATGAACACTGAAGCTTTCTTT. The chain uses TRBV4-2 and TRBJ1-1; the match to TRBD1 covers 7 bases. Germline trimming cut 3 bases from V and 0 bases from J; bases unmatched to any gene: 7. The CDR3 length is 16 residues. The germline CDR1 and CDR2 sequences are LGHNA and YNFKEQ.

J is TRBJ2-2 and V is TRBV10-1; D unresolved. Germline V CDR1 and CDR2: WNHNN, SYGVQD (reference sequence). With 0 bases removed from V and 0 bases from J, the gap between germline ends came to 5 bases. This CDR3 has 15 residues. The CDR3 bases are TGCGCCAGCAGTGAGTCGGCAGCGAACACCGGGGAGCTGTTTTTT. Protein product: CASSESAANTGELFF.

This chain uses TRBV5-1 with TRBJ2-1; D uncertain. Deletions cut 0 bases from V and 9 bases from J, with 7 bases between. Germline assignment: CDR1 SGHRS and CDR2 YFSETQ. This CDR3 contains 12 residues. The CDR3 DNA follows: TGCGCCAGCAGCTTGGGCCCGGGTGAGCAGTTCTTC. Its translation is CASSLGPGEQFF.

J is TRBJ2-1 and V is TRBV5-1; 13 nucleotides agree with TRBD2. After removal of 4 bases from V and 6 bases from J, the junction contained 7 bases not matched to a gene. The germline V gene has CDR1 SGHRS and CDR2 YFSETQ. This CDR3 spans 16 amino acids. This chain's CDR3 is CASSAGTSGMGNEQFF. The CDR3 DNA is TGCGCCAGCAGCGCAGGGACTAGCGGGATGGGCAATGAGCAGTTCTTC.

The genes are TRBV4-3 and TRBJ2-7; a possible D gene is TRBD1 (5 bases). Trimming took off 0 bases at V and 4 bases at J, with 13 bases between the two ends. Per the germline V gene, CDR1 is LGHNA and CDR2 is YSLEER. This CDR3 contains 15 residues. The CDR3 protein is CASSQDRGRRYEQYF. Here the CDR3 DNA reads TGCGCCAGCAGCCAAGATAGGGGTAGAAGGTACGAGCAGTACTTC.

The genes are TRBV5-1 and TRBJ2-5; no clear D gene. Germline loops: CDR1 SGHRS, CDR2 YFSETQ. The V end was cut by 1 base, the J end by 4 bases, with 8 bases between. The CDR3 length is 13 residues. CDR3 nucleotides: TGCGCCAGCAGCTTGTCTTACGGAGAGACCCAGTACTTC. Its protein product is CASSLSYGETQYF.

This clone was recorded a few times. CDR3 bases: TGTGCCAGCAGCCAATGGGGAGGGGAGTTGAGTCAGCCCCAGCATTTT. Protein: CASSQWGGELSQPQHF. The chain combines TRBV16 with TRBJ1-5; tentative D call: TRBD1 (5 bases). Germline lookup yields CDR1 KGHSY and CDR2 FQNENV. The CDR3 runs 16 residues. Trimming cost V 1 base and J 6 bases, with 16 bases left between them.

This chain links TRBV6-6 with TRBJ2-7, with 8 bases lining up with TRBD1. CDR3 length equals 18 residues. Germline lookup yields CDR1 MNHNY and CDR2 SVGAGI (reference sequence). The V gene end was trimmed by 5 bases and the J gene end by 2 bases; junction bases not matched to a gene: 17. CDR3 in amino acids: CASSLLSPNRGFTYEQYF. The CDR3 nucleotides are TGTGCCAGCAGTCTACTAAGCCCCAACAGGGGGTTCACCTACGAGCAGTACTTC.

The chain recombines TRBV6-5 with TRBJ1-5; 9 nucleotides align to TRBD1. V shed 6 bases and J 4 bases; nucleotides not matched to a gene: 4. Germline assignment: CDR1 MNHEY and CDR2 SVGAGI. The CDR3 consists of 14 residues. This chain's CDR3 is CASRGTGRNQPQHF. CDR3 DNA: TGTGCCAGCAGAGGGACAGGGCGGAATCAGCCCCAGCATTTT.

V usage is TRBV7-3 and J usage is TRBJ2-5; 12 bases line up with TRBD2. Unmatched junction bases numbered 9, after V lost 0 bases and J lost 7 bases. CDR3 length equals 17 residues. Germline CDR1 SGHTA, CDR2 FQGTGA. CDR3: CASSLTPLTSGSGTQYF. In DNA form, the CDR3 reads TGTGCCAGCAGCTTAACCCCACTGACTAGCGGGAGTGGGACCCAGTACTTC.

This clone was seen once. The chain links TRBV2 to TRBJ2-1; D is undetermined. Trimming left V 4 bases short and J 8 bases short, with 9 bases between. The CDR3 runs 12 residues. CDR1 and CDR2 from the germline V gene are SNHLY and FYNNEI. The CDR3 DNA is TGTGCCAGCAGTGCACGTCAGGATGAGCAGTTCTTC. Translating it yields CASSARQDEQFF.

The rearrangement links TRBV5-8 to TRBJ2-2; D gene unclear. V dropped 2 bases and J dropped 6 bases, with 5 bases sitting between them. The CDR3 loop spans 12 amino acids. Germline CDR1 SGHTS, CDR2 YDEGEE. The CDR3 loop reads CASSFLAGELFF. Written as DNA, the CDR3 is TGTGCCAGCAGCTTTCTAGCCGGGGAGCTGTTTTTT. The whole variable domain, filled in from reference TRBV5-8 and TRBJ2-2, reads EAGVTQSPTHLIKTRGQQATLRCSPISGHTSVYWYQQALGLGLQFLLWYDEGEERNRGNFPPRFSGRQFPNYSSELNVNALELEDSALYLCASSFLAGELFFGEGSRLTVL.

This rearrangement joins TRBV27 to TRBJ2-2; TRBD1 matches at 9 bases. This CDR3 has 15 amino acids. V shed 2 bases and J 7 bases; nucleotides not matched to a gene: 5. CDR1 and CDR2 (germline): MNHEY, SMNVEV (reference sequence). The CDR3 is CASSLRDREIGELFF. CDR3 coding DNA: TGTGCCAGCAGTTTAAGGGACAGGGAAATCGGGGAGCTGTTTTTT.

The rearrangement uses TRBV28 and TRBJ2-7; 8 bases agree with TRBD2. Germline loops: CDR1 MDHEN, CDR2 SYDVKM. V shed 1 base and J 2 bases; nucleotides not matched to a gene: 7. This CDR3 region has 16 residues. CDR3 sequence: CASSLSRLAGTYEQYF. The CDR3, as DNA: TGTGCCAGCAGTTTATCTAGGCTAGCGGGCACCTACGAGCAGTACTTC.

In regard to this clone: Additional DNA sequences in this sample encode the identical CDR3. The rearrangement joins TRBV27 to TRBJ2-7, with 7 bases fitting TRBD2. J lost 4 bases, V lost 5 bases, and 5 bases had no gene match. This CDR3 has 13 amino acids. CDR1 MNHEY and CDR2 SMNVEV come from the germline V gene (reference sequence). The CDR3 sequence is CASSLGTTYEQYF. CDR3 in DNA: TGTGCCAGCAGTCTGGGGACTACATACGAGCAGTACTTC.

This chain connects TRBV9 to TRBJ2-2; D is ambiguous. This CDR3 has 16 residues. The V gene lost 2 bases and the J gene lost 2 bases, with 13 bases spanning the gap. Germline V gives CDR1 SGDLS, CDR2 YYNGEE. The CDR3 loop is CASSVIPVGNTGELFF. CDR3 nucleotide sequence: TGTGCCAGCAGCGTTATCCCAGTTGGTAACACCGGGGAGCTGTTTTTT.

The chain couples TRBV6-4 to TRBJ1-4; D is ambiguous. Germline V gene lookup returns CDR1 MRHNA and CDR2 SNTAGT. Trimming pared 6 bases from V and 0 bases from J, leaving 11 bases between. This CDR3 is built from 15 residues. The CDR3 nucleotides read TGTGCCAGCAGGGAAACGGGGTCAACTAATGAAAAACTGTTTTTT. Its protein product is CASRETGSTNEKLFF.

The gene calls are TRBV5-6 and TRBJ1-2; the D gene is possibly TRBD1 (6 bases). Trimming took 0 bases from V and 0 from J, leaving 9 bases between them. Germline values: CDR1 SGHDT, CDR2 YYEEEE. The CDR3 runs 15 residues. CDR3 sequence reads: CASSLGTVANYGYTF. The CDR3 region has the DNA TGTGCCAGCAGCTTGGGGACAGTAGCTAACTATGGCTACACCTTC. Combining the CDR3 with reference TRBV5-6 and TRBJ1-2 gives the whole variable domain DAGVTQSPTHLIKTRGQQVTLRCSPKSGHDTVSWYQQALGQGPQFIFQYYEEEERQRGNFPDRFSGHQFPNYSSELNVNALLLGDSALYLCASSLGTVANYGYTFGSGTRLTVV.

This clone showed up just once. The chain joins TRBV24-1 to TRBJ1-2; D is ambiguous. The CDR3 has 12 residues. The V gene's germline CDR1 is KGHDR and CDR2 SFDVKD. The germline V and J ends were trimmed by 3 bases and 7 bases, with 8 bases remaining between them. The CDR3 DNA reads TGTGCCACCAGTGATCGAGTAAGTGGCTACACCTTC. Amino acid sequence: CATSDRVSGYTF.

This clone has a single count. The rearrangement links TRBV5-6 to TRBJ1-6; D may be TRBD1 (6 bases). V was clipped by 2 bases and J by 7 bases, with 16 bases between them. This CDR3 is built from 16 residues. Looked up from germline, CDR1 is SGHDT and CDR2 is YYEEEE. The CDR3 spells CASSFPDRRQNSPLHF. The CDR3 DNA reads TGTGCCAGCAGCTTCCCCGACAGGCGCCAAAATTCACCCCTCCACTTT.

The genes are TRBV28 and TRBJ2-3, with D tentatively TRBD1 (5 bases). Germline V gene data show CDR1 as MDHEN and CDR2 as SYDVKM. The V gene lost 7 bases and the J gene lost 3 bases, with 11 bases spanning the gap. This CDR3 is built from 13 residues. The DNA of the CDR3 is TGTGCCAGCAACCAGGGCAATACAGATACGCAGTATTTT. The encoded protein is CASNQGNTDTQYF. The whole variable domain, remainder taken from reference TRBV28 and TRBJ2-3, is DVKVTQSSRYLVKRTGEKVFLECVQDMDHENMFWYRQDPGLGLRLIYFSYDVKMKEKGDIPEGYSVSREKKERFSLILESASTNQTSMYLCASNQGNTDTQYFGPGTRLTVL.

The rearrangement uses TRBV28 and TRBJ2-7, with 8 bases lining up with TRBD1. This CDR3 region has 13 residues. Germline CDR1 is MDHEN and CDR2 is SYDVKM. V shed 8 bases and J 3 bases; nucleotides not matched to a gene: 6. The CDR3 loop reads CASARTGNYEQYF. DNA for the CDR3: TGTGCCAGCGCCAGGACAGGGAACTACGAGCAGTACTTC. Full variable domain (outside the CDR3, taken from reference TRBV28 and TRBJ2-7): DVKVTQSSRYLVKRTGEKVFLECVQDMDHENMFWYRQDPGLGLRLIYFSYDVKMKEKGDIPEGYSVSREKKERFSLILESASTNQTSMYLCASARTGNYEQYFGPGTRLTVT.